These 7 T cell receptor beta chains were all obtained from the same sample, sequenced in a study of T-cell reconstitution after alpha-beta-depleted transplantation in children. The study, taken as a whole, reports: Newly made T cells mostly supplied T-cell counts and diversity one year after transplant.

Unique molecular identifiers were used to barcode this TCRbeta library. TCRdb recomputed calls from the PCR reads with MiXCR, one row per CDR3 protein. The table records about 300,000 distinct CDR3 sequences, 7.5% to 9% of them present only once. For these TCRs, the target antigens are not known. This material consisted of peripheral blood, taken 360 days after TCRalphabeta/CD19-depleted stem cell transplant. The receptors come from a female patient aged 2-9 years who had a stem cell transplant for Fanconi anemia, so the T cells may come from the graft donor.

This clonotype appeared many times. The genes are TRBV29-1 and TRBJ2-7; no firm D call. V was cut by 3 bases and J by 3 bases, with 6 bases left in between. Germline V gene data show CDR1 as SQVTM and CDR2 as ANQGSEA. This CDR3 is built from 11 residues. The CDR3 here is CSVEGFYEQYV. The CDR3 coding sequence is TGCAGCGTTGAGGGATTCTACGAGCAGTACGTC.

The genes are TRBV7-2 and TRBJ1-5; 8 bases match TRBD1. V was pared by 2 bases and J by 4 bases, with 1 base of the junction left unmatched. The CDR3 consists of 14 residues. CDR1 is SGHTA, CDR2 FQGNSA, per germline. The CDR3 here is CASSLRTGNQPQHF. CDR3 nucleotide sequence: TGTGCCAGCAGCTTAAGGACAGGGAATCAGCCCCAGCATTTT.

In its sample, this clonotype was seen a few times. J is TRBJ1-5 and V is TRBV18, with 8 bases lining up with TRBD1. The germline V gene encodes CDR1 KGHSH and CDR2 LQKENI. The length of the CDR3 is 14 residues. With 6 bases clipped from V and 4 bases from J, the junction kept 5 bases outside the gene matches. The CDR3 loop reads CASSPTGDNQPQHF. CDR3 DNA: TGTGCCAGCTCTCCGACAGGGGATAATCAGCCCCAGCATTTT.

The rearrangement uses TRBV5-5 and TRBJ1-2; the D is unclear. The V end was cut by 4 bases, the J end by 7 bases, with 17 bases between. Germline assignment: CDR1 SGHKS and CDR2 YYEKEE (reference sequence). CDR3 length equals 14 residues. This chain's CDR3 is CASSLKVASAGYTF. DNA for the CDR3: TGTGCCAGCAGCCTCAAGGTGGCGAGCGCTGGCTACACCTTC.

This clonotype came up many times. This sequence joins TRBV12-3 or TRBV12-4 and TRBJ1-5, with a possible D match to TRBD1 (5 bases). The V and J ends lost 1 base and 6 bases respectively, with 7 bases between them. The CDR3 is 13 residues long. Written as DNA, the CDR3 is TGTGCCAGCAGTTTAGGGGGGGTTCAGCCCCAGCATTTT. The encoded protein is CASSLGGVQPQHF.

This clonotype turned up a few times. This chain joins TRBV18 and TRBJ2-7, with 7 bases matching TRBD2. Germline lookup yields CDR1 KGHSH and CDR2 LQKENI. The CDR3 is 15 amino acids. V lost 8 bases to trimming and J lost 3 bases; unmatched junction nucleotides: 13. CDR3 sequence: CASTVAAGVFYEQYF. For the CDR3, the DNA is TGTGCCAGCACCGTAGCGGCGGGAGTCTTCTACGAGCAGTACTTC. The variable domain in full, with the rest retrieved from reference TRBV18 and TRBJ2-7, is NAGVMQNPRHLVRRRGQEARLRCSPMKGHSHVYWYRQLPEEGLKFMVYLQKENIIDESGMPKERFSAEFPKEGPSILRIQQVVRGDSAAYFCASTVAAGVFYEQYFGPGTRLTVT.

This clonotype was seen ten or more times. This rearrangement joins TRBV3-1 to TRBJ2-5, with a possible D match to TRBD1 (5 bases). Deletions cut 3 bases from V and 5 bases from J, with 13 bases between. The CDR3 consists of 14 residues. CDR1 and CDR2 (germline): LGHDT, YNNKEL (reference sequence). The CDR3 DNA follows: TGTGCCAGCAGCCACCTCGACAGCCGGGAGACCCAGTACTTC. Protein: CASSHLDSRETQYF.